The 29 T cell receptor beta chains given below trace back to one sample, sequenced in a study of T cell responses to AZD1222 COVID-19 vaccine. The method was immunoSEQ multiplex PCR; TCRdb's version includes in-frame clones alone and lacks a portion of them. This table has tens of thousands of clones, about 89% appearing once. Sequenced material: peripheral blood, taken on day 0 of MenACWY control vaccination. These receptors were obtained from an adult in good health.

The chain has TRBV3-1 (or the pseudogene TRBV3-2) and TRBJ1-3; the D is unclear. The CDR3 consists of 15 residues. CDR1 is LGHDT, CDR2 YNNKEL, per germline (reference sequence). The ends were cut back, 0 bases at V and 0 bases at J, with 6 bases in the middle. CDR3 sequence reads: CASSQERPSGNTIYF. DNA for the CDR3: TGTGCCAGCAGCCAAGAACGGCCCTCTGGAAACACCATATATTTT.

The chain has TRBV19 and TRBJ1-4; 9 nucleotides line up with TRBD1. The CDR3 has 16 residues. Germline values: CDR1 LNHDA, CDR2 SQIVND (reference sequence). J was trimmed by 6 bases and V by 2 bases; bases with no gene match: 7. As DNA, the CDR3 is TGTGCCAGTAGTATACCAACAGGGGGCAGCTATGAAAAACTGTTTTTT. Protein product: CASSIPTGGSYEKLFF.

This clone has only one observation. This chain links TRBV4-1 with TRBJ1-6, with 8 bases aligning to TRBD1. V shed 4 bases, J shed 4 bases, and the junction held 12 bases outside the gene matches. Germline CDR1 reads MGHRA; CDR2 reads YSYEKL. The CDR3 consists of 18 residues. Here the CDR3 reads CASSRLPTGELYNSPLHF. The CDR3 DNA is TGCGCCAGCAGCCGACTACCGACAGGGGAGTTATATAATTCACCCCTCCACTTT.

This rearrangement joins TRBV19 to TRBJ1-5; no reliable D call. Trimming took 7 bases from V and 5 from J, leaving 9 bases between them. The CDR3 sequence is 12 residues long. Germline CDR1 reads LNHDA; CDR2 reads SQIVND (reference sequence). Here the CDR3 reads CASTKEDQPQHF. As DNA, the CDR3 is TGTGCCAGTACCAAGGAGGATCAGCCCCAGCATTTT.

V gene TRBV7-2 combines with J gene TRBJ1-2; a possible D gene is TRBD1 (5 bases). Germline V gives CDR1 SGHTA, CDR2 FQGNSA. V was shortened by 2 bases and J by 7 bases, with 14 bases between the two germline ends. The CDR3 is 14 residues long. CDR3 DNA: TGTGCCAGCAGCTTAACGGGCACGGGGGGTGGCTACACCTTC. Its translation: CASSLTGTGGGYTF.

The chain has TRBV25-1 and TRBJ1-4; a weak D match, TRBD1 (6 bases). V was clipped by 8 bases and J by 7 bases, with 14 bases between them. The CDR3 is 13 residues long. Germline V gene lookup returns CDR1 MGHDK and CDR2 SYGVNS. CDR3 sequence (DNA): TGTGCCAGCGCGGGGGCTCGGCGTGAAAAACTGTTTTTT. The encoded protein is CASAGARREKLFF. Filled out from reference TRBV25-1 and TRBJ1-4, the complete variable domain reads EADIYQTPRYLVIGTGKKITLECSQTMGHDKMYWYQQDPGMELHLIHYSYGVNSTEKGDLSSESTVSRIRTEHFPLTLESARPSHTSQYLCASAGARREKLFFGSGTQLSVL.

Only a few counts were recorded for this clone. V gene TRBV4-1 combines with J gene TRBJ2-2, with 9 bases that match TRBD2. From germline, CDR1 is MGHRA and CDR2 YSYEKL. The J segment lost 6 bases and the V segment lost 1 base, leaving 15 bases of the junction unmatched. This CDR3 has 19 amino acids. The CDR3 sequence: CASSQGPLRRLAVSGELFF. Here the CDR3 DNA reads TGCGCCAGCAGCCAAGGGCCCCTCCGCAGACTAGCGGTGTCCGGGGAGCTGTTTTTT.

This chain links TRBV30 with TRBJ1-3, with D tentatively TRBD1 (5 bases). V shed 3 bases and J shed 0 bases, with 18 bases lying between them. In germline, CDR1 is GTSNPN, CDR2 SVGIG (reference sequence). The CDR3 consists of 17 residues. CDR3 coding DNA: TGTGCCTGGAGGGGGCGCGCCTTATCTCGCTCTGGAAACACCATATATTTT. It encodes CAWRGRALSRSGNTIYF. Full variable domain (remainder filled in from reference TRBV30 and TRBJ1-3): SQTIHQWPATLVQPVGSPLSLECTVEGTSNPNLYWYRQAAGRGLQLLFYSVGIGQISSEVPQNLSASRPQDRQFILSSKKLLLSDSGFYLCAWRGRALSRSGNTIYFGEGSWLTVV.

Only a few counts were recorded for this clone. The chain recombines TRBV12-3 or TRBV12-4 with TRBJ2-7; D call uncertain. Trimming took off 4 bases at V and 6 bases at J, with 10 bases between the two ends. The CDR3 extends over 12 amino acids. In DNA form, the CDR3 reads TGTGCCAGCAGTTCCATAGGCCCCGAGCAGTACTTC. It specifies CASSSIGPEQYF.

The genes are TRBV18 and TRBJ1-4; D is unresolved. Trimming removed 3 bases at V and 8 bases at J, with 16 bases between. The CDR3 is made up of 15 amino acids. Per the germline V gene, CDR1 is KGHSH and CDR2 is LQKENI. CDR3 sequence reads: CASSPEAQSGEKLFF. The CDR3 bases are TGTGCCAGCTCACCCGAGGCCCAGAGTGGGGAAAAACTGTTTTTT.

This CDR3 is CASKPEGNSNQPQHF. As DNA, the CDR3 is TGTGCCAGCAAACCAGAAGGTAATAGCAATCAGCCCCAGCATTTT. The chain has TRBV6-5 and TRBJ1-5, with unresolved D. There are 15 residues in the CDR3. CDR1 and CDR2 from the germline V gene are MNHEY and SVGAGI. V was shortened by 7 bases and J by 0 bases, with 13 bases between the two germline ends.

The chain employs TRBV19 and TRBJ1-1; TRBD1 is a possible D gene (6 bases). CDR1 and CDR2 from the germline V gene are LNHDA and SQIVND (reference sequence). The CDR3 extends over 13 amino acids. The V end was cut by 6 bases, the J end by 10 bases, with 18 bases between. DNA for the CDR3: TGTGCCAGTAGACCCGAACAGGGTCGGGGAGCTTTCTTT. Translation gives CASRPEQGRGAFF.

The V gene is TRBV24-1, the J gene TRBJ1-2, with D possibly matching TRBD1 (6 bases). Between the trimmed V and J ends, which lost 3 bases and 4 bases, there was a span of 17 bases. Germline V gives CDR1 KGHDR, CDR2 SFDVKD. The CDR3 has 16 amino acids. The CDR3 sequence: CATSDGPKTGLYGYTF. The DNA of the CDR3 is TGTGCCACCAGTGATGGGCCCAAGACAGGCCTCTATGGCTACACCTTC.

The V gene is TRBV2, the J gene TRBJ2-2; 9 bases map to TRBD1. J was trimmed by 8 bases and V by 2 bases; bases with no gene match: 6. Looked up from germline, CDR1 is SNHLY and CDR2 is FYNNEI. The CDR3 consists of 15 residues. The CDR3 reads CASSERDRAMGELFF. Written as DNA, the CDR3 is TGTGCCAGCAGTGAAAGGGACAGGGCTATGGGGGAGCTGTTTTTT.

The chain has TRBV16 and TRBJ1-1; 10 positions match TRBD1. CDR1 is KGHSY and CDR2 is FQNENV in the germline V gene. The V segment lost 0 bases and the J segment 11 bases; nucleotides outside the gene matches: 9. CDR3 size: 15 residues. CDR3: CASSQSWGTGVEAFF. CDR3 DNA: TGTGCCAGCAGCCAATCGTGGGGGACAGGGGTTGAGGCTTTCTTT.

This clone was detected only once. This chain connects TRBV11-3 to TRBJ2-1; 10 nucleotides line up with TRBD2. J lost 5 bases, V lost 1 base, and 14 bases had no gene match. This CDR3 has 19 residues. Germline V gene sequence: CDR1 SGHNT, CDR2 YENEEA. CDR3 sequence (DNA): TGTGCCAGCAGCTTAGGAGGAGGAGGGGGGACTAGCGATCACAATGAGCAGTTCTTC. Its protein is CASSLGGGGGTSDHNEQFF.

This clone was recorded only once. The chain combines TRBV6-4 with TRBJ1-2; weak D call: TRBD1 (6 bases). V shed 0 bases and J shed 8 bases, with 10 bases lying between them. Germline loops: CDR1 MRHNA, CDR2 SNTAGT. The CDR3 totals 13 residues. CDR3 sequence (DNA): TGTGCCAGCAGTGACTCTGAGGGGGAGGGCTACACCTTC. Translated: CASSDSEGEGYTF.

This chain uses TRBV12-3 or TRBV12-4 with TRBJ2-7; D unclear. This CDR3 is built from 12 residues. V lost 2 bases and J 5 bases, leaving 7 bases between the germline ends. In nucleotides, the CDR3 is TGTGCCAGCAGTTTAAGTCCTCACGAGCAGTACTTC. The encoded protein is CASSLSPHEQYF.

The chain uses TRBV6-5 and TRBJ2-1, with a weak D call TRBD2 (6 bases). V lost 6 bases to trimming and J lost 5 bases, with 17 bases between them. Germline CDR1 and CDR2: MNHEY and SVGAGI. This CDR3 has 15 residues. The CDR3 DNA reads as TGTGCCAGCAGCCCAGAGCGGGCCCTTCACAATGAGCAGTTCTTC. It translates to CASSPERALHNEQFF.

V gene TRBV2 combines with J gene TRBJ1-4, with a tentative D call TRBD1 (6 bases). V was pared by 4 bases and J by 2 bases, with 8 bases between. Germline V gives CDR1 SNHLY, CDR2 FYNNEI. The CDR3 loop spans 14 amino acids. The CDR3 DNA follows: TGTGCCAGCAGTGTCAGGGGTACTAATGAAAAACTGTTTTTT. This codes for CASSVRGTNEKLFF.

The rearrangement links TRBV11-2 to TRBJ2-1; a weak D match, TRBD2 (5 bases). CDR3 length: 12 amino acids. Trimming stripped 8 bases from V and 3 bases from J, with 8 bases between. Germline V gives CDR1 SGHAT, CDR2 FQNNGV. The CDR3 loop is CASESGYNEQFF. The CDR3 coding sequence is TGTGCCAGCGAGAGCGGCTACAATGAGCAGTTCTTC.

The CDR3, as DNA: TGTGCCAGCAGCTTAGCGGTCGCACCCCTCGAGACCCAGTACTTC. This gives the protein CASSLAVAPLETQYF. V and J are TRBV7-8 and TRBJ2-5; no clear D gene. The CDR3 sequence is 15 residues long. Germline loops: CDR1 SGHVS, CDR2 FQNEAQ. V dropped 0 bases and J dropped 5 bases, with 13 bases sitting between them.

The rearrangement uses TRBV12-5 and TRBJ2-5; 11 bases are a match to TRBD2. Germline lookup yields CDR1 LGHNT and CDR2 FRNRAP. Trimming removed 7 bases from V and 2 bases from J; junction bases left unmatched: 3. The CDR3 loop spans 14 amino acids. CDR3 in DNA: TGTGCTAGTGTTCCTAGCGGGAGGCAAGAGACCCAGTACTTC. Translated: CASVPSGRQETQYF.

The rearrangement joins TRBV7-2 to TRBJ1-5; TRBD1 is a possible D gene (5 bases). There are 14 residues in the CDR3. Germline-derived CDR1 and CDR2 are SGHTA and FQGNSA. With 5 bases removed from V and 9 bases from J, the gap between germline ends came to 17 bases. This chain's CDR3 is CASSPGGGWAPQHF. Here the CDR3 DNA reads TGTGCCAGCAGCCCGGGGGGTGGTTGGGCGCCCCAGCATTTT. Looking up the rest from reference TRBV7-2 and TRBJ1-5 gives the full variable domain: GAGVSQSPSNKVTEKGKDVELRCDPISGHTALYWYRQSLGQGLEFLIYFQGNSAPDKSGLPSDRFSAERTGGSVSTLTIQRTQQEDSAVYLCASSPGGGWAPQHFGDGTRLSIL.

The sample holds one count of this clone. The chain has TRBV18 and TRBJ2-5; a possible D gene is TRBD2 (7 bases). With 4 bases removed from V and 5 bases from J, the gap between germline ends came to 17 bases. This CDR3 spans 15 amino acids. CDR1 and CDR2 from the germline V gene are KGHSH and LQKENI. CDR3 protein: CASSLSGGPRETQYF. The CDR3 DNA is TGTGCCAGCTCACTCTCCGGGGGGCCTCGGGAGACCCAGTACTTC.

The CDR3: CASRKTGTVFF. The CDR3 region has the DNA TGTGCCAGTAGAAAGACCGGGACAGTGTTTTTT. V usage is TRBV19 and J usage is TRBJ1-4; 7 nucleotides align to TRBD1. The CDR3 extends over 11 amino acids. V was clipped by 6 bases and J by 15 bases; unmatched bases: 7. Germline CDR1 reads LNHDA; CDR2 reads SQIVND (reference sequence).

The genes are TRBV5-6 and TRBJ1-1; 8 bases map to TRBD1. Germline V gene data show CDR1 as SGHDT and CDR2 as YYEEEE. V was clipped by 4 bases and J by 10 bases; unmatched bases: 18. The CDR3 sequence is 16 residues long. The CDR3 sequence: CASSAGQGGSPLGAFF. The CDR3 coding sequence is TGTGCCAGCAGCGCAGGACAGGGAGGGTCTCCGCTCGGAGCTTTCTTT.

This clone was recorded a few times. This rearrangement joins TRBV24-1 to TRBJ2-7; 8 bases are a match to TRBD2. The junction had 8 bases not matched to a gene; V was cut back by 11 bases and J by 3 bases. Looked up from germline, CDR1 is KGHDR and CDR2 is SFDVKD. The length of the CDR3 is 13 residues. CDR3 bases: TGTGCCAGAGTAGCGGGACGTCACTACGAGCAGTACTTC. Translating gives CARVAGRHYEQYF.

The CDR3 here is CASSWSSSTDTQYF. For the CDR3, the DNA is TGTGCCAGCAGTTGGAGCTCTAGCACAGATACGCAGTATTTT. This chain uses TRBV6-5 with TRBJ2-3; D remains unclear. The CDR3 consists of 14 residues. V dropped 4 bases and J dropped 0 bases, with 8 bases sitting between them. Germline CDR1 is MNHEY and CDR2 is SVGAGI.